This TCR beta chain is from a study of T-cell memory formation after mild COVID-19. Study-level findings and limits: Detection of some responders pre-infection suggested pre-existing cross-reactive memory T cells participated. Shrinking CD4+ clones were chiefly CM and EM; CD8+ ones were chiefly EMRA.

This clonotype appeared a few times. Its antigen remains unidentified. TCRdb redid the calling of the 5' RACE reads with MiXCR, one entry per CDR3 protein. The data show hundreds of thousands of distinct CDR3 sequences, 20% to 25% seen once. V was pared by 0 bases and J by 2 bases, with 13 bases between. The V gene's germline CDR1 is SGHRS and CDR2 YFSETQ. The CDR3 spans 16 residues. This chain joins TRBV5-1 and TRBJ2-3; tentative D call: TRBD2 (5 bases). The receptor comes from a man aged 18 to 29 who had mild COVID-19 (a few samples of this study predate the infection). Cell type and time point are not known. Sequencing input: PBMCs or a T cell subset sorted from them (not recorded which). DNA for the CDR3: TGCGCCAGCAGCTTGGGAGGGTATGCGCCCACAGATACGCAGTATTTT. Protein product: CASSLGGYAPTDTQYF.